The 4 T cell receptor beta chains given below trace back to one sample, sequenced in a study of CD8+ T cells in alopecia areata. In each case, RNA was isolated and then reverse transcribed into cDNA as the sequencing template. Produced via immunoSEQ multiplex PCR; TCRdb's table is partial and in-frame only. The repertoire consists of 150,000 or so clones, with roughly 44% occurring once and the leading ten covering 6.5% to 7.5%. Source material: CD4+ T cells sorted from blood. The receptors come from a human donor with alopecia areata.

The rearrangement uses TRBV27 and TRBJ2-3, with TRBD2 matching over 7 bases. V lost 4 bases to trimming and J lost 7 bases; unmatched junction nucleotides: 8. From germline, CDR1 is MNHEY and CDR2 SMNVEV (reference sequence). CDR3 length equals 14 residues. This CDR3 is CASSSTVTSHTQYF. The CDR3 DNA follows: TGTGCCAGCAGTTCCACCGTGACTAGCCATACGCAGTATTTT.

This rearrangement joins TRBV25-1 to TRBJ2-5; tentatively, D is TRBD2 (6 bases). The CDR3 is 15 amino acids. The germline CDR1 and CDR2 sequences are MGHDK and SYGVNS. The ends were cut back, 3 bases at V and 3 bases at J, with 14 bases in the middle. The CDR3 sequence is CASSETGGPEETQYF. The DNA of the CDR3 is TGTGCCAGCAGTGAGACCGGAGGGCCCGAAGAGACCCAGTACTTC.

The V and J genes are TRBV27 and TRBJ1-1; D not resolved. CDR1 MNHEY and CDR2 SMNVEV come from the germline V gene (reference sequence). Trimming shortened V by 0 bases and J by 0 bases, and 8 bases separated the two germline ends. The CDR3 is made up of 15 amino acids. The CDR3 here is CASSLSNGMNTEAFF. For the CDR3, the DNA is TGTGCCAGCAGTTTATCGAACGGCATGAACACTGAAGCTTTCTTT.

This clone was recorded a few times. The chain is built from TRBV7-2 and TRBJ2-4; D possibly corresponds to TRBD2 (6 bases). Germline-derived CDR1 and CDR2 are SGHTA and FQGNSA. V gave up 2 bases and J gave up 8 bases, with 10 bases separating them. The CDR3 is made up of 13 amino acids. The CDR3 DNA reads as TGTGCCAGCAGCTTAAGGCGGGGACACATTCAGTACTTC. Its protein product is CASSLRRGHIQYF.